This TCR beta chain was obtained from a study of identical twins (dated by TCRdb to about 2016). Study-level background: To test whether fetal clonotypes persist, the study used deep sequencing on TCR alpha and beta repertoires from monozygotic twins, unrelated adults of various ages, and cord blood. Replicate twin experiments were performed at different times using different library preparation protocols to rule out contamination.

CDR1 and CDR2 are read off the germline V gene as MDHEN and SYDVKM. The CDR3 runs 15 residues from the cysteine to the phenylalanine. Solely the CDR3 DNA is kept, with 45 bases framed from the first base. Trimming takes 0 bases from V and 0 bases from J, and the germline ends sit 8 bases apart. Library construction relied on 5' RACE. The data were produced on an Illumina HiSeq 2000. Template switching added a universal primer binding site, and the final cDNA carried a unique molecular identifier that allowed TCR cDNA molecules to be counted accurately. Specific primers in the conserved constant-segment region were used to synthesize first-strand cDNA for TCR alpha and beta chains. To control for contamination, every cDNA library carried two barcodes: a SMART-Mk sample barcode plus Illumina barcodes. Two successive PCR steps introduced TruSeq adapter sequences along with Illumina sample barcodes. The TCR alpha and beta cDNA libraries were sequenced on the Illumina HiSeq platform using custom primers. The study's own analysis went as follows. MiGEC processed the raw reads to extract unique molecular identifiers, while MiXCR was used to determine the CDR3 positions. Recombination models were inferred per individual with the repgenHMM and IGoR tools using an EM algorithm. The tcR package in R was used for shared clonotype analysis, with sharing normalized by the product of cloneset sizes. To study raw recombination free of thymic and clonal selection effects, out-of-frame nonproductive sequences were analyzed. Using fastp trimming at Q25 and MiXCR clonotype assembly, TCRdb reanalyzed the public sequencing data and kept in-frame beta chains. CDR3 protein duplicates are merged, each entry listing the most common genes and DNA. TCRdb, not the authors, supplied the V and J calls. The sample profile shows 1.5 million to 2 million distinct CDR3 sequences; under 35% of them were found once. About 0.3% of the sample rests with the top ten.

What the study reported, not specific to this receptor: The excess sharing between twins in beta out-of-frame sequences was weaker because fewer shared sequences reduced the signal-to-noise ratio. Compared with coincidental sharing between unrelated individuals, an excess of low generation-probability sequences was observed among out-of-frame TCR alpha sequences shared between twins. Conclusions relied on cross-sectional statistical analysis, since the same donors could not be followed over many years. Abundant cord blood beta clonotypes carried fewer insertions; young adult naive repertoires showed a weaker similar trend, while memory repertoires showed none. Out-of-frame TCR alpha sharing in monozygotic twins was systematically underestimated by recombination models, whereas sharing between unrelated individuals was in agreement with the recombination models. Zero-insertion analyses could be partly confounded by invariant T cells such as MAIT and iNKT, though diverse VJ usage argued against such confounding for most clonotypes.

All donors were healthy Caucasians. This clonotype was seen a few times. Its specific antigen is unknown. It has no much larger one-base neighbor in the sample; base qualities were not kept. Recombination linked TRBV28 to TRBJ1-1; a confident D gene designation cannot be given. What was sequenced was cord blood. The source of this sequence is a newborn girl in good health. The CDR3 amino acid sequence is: CASSLWGNVNTEAFF. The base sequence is TGTGCCAGCAGTTTATGGGGGAATGTGAACACTGAAGCTTTCTTT.